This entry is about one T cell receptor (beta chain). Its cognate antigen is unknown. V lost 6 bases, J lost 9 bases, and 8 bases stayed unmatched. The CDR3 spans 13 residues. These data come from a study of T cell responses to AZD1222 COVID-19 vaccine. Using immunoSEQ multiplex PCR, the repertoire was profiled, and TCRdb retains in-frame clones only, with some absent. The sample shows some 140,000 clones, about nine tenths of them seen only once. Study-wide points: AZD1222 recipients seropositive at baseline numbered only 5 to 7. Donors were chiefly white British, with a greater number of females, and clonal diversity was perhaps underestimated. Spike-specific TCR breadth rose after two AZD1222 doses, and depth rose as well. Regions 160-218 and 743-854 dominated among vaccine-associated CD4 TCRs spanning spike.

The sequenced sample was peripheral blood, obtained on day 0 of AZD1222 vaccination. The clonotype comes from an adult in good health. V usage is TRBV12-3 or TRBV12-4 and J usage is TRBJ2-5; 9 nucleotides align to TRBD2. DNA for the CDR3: TGTGCCAGCAGCGAACCGGGACTAGCAGCCCAGTACTTC. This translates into CASSEPGLAAQYF.